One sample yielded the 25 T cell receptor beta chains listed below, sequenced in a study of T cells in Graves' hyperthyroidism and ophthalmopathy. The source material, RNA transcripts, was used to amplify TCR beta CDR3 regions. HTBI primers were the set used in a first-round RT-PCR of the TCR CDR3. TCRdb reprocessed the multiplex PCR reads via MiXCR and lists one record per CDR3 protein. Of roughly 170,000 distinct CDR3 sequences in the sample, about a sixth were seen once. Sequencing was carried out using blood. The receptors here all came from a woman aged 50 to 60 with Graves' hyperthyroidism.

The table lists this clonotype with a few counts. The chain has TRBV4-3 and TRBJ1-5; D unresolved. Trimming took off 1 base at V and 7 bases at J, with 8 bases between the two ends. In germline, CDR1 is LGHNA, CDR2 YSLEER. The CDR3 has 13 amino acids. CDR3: CASSQGFSQPQHF. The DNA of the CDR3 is TGCGCCAGCAGCCAAGGATTCAGCCAGCCCCAGCATTTT.

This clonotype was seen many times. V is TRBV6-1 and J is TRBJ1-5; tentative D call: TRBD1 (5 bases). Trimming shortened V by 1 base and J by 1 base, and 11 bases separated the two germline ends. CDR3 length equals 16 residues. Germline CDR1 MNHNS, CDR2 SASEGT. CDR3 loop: CASSEGWGPSNQPQHF. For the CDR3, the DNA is TGTGCCAGCAGTGAAGGATGGGGCCCCAGCAATCAGCCCCAGCATTTT.

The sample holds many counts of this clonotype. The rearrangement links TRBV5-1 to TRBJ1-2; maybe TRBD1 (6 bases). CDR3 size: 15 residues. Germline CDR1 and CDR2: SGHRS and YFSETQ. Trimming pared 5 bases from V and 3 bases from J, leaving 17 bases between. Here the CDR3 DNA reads TGCGCCAGCAGTCTGGACAGCCAGCCGGACTATGGCTACACCTTC. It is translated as CASSLDSQPDYGYTF. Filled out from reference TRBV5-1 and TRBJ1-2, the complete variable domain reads KAGVTQTPRYLIKTRGQQVTLSCSPISGHRSVSWYQQTPGQGLQFLFEYFSETQRNKGNFPGRFSGRQFSNSRSEMNVSTLELGDSALYLCASSLDSQPDYGYTFGSGTRLTVV.

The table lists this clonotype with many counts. CDR3: CASSEIRSSEAFF. The CDR3 DNA is TGTGCCAGCAGTGAAATCCGGAGTTCTGAAGCTTTCTTT. The chain links TRBV6-1 to TRBJ1-1; unclear D gene. Trimming cost V 2 bases and J 6 bases, with 10 bases left between them. This CDR3 is 13 amino acids long. The germline V gene encodes CDR1 MNHNS and CDR2 SASEGT.

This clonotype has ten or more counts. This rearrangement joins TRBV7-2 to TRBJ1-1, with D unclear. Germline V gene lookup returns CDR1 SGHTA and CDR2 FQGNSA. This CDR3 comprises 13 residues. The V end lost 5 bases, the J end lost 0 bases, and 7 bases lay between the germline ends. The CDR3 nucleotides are TGTGCCAGCAGCCGGGATCTGAACACTGAAGCTTTCTTT. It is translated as CASSRDLNTEAFF.

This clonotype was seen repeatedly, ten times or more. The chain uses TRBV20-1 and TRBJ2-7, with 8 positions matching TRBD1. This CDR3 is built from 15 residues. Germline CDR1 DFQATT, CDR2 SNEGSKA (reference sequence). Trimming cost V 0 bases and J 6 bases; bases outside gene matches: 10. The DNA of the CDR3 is TGCAGTGCTAGAGACCAACAGGGGGGCATCGGCGAGCAGTACTTC. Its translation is CSARDQQGGIGEQYF.

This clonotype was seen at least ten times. Written as DNA, the CDR3 is TGTGCCAGCAGTGTGAGCAGTTATAGCACAGATACGCAGTATTTT. Its protein is CASSVSSYSTDTQYF. The chain uses TRBV2 and TRBJ2-3; D unclear. V was trimmed by 4 bases and J by 0 bases, leaving 11 bases between them. Germline values: CDR1 SNHLY, CDR2 FYNNEI. CDR3 length: 15 amino acids.

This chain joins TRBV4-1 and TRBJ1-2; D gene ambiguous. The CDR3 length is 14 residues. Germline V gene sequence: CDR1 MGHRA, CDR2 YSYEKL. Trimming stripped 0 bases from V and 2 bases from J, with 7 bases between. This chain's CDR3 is CASSQEAVNYGYTF. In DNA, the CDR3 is TGCGCCAGCAGCCAAGAGGCAGTAAACTATGGCTACACCTTC.

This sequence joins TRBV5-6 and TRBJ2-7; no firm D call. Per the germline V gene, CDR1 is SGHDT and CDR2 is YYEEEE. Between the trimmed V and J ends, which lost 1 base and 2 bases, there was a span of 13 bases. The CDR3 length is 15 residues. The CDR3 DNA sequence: TGTGCCAGCAGCTTGTACGCCTCCGGAACCTACGAGCAGTACTTC. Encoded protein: CASSLYASGTYEQYF.

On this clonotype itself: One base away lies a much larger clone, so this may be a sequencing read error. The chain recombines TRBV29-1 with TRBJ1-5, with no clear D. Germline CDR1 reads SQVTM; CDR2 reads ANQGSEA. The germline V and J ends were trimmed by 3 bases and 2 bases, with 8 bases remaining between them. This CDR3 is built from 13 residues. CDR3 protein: CSVDGRCNQPQHF. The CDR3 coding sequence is TGCAGCGTTGATGGGCGGTGCAATCAGCCCCAGCATTTT.

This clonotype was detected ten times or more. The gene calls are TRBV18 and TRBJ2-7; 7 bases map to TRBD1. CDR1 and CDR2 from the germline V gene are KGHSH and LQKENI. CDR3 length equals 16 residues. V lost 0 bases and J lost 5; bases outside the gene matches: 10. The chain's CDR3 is CASSPPRRITGDEQYF. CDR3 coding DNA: TGTGCCAGCTCACCACCGCGCCGCATAACAGGGGACGAGCAGTACTTC.

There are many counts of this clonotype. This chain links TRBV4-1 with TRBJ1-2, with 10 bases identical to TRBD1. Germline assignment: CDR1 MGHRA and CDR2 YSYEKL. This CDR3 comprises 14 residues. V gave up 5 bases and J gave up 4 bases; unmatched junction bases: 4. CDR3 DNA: TGCGCCAGCAGCTATGACAGGGGGCCCTATGGCTACACCTTC. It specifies CASSYDRGPYGYTF.

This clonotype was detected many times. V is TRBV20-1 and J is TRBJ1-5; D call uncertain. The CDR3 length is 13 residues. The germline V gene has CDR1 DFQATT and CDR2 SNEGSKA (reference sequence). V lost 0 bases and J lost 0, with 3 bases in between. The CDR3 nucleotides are TGCAGTGCTAGAGAGGATAGCAATCAGCCCCAGCATTTT. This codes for CSAREDSNQPQHF.

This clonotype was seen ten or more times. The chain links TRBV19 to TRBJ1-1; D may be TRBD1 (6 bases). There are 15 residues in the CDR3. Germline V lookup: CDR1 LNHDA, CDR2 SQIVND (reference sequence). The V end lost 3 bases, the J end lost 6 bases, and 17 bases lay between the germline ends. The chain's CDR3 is CASSIGAQGRSEAFF. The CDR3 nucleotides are TGTGCCAGTAGTATTGGGGCGCAGGGGAGGTCTGAAGCTTTCTTT.

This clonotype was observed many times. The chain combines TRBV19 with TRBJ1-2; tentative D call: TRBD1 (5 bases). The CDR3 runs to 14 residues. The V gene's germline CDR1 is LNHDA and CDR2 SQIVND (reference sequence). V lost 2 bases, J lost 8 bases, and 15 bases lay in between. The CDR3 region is CASSISSRASGYTF. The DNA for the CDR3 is TGTGCCAGTAGTATAAGCTCCAGGGCTAGCGGCTACACCTTC. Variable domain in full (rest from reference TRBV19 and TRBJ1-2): DGGITQSPKYLFRKEGQNVTLSCEQNLNHDAMYWYRQDPGQGLRLIYYSQIVNDFQKGDIAEGYSVSREKKESFPLTVTSAQKNPTAFYLCASSISSRASGYTFGSGTRLTVV.

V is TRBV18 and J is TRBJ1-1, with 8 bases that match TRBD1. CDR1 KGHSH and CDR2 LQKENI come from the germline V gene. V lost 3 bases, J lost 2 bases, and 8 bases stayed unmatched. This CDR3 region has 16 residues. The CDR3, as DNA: TGTGCCAGCTCACCGAATCCAGGGGGCGGAAACACTGAAGCTTTCTTT. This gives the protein CASSPNPGGGNTEAFF.

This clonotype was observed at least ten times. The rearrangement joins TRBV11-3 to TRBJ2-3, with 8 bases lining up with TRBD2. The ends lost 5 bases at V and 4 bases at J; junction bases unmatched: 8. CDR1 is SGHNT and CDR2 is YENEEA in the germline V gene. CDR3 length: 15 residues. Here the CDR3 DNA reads TGTGCCAGCAGCCCTCGGGCGGGGGGTGCAGATACGCAGTATTTT. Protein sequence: CASSPRAGGADTQYF.

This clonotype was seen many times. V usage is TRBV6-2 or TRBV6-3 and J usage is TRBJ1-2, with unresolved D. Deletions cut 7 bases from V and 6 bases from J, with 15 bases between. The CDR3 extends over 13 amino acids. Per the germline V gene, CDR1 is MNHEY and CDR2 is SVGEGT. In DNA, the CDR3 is TGTGCCAGCACCCAGGTGGAGGCTGATGGCTACACCTTC. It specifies CASTQVEADGYTF.

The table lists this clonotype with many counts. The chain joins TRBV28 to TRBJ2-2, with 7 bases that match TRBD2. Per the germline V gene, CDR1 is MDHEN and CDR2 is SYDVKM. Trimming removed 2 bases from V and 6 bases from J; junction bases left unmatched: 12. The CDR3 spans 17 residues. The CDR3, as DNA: TGTGCCAGCAGTTTACGGGGGTTCGCGGGGGACGCCGGGGAGCTGTTTTTT. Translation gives CASSLRGFAGDAGELFF.

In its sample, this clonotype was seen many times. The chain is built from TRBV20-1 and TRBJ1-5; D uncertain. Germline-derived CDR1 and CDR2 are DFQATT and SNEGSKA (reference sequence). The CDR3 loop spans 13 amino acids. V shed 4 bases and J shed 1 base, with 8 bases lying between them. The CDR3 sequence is CSATSESNQPQHF. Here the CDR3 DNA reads TGCAGTGCTACCTCAGAGAGCAATCAGCCCCAGCATTTT.

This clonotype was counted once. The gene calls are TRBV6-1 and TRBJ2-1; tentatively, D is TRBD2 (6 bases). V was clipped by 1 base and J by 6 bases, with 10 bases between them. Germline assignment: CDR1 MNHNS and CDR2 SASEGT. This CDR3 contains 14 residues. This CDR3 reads CASSEVGRSNEQFF. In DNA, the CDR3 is TGTGCCAGCAGTGAAGTAGGGAGGAGCAATGAGCAGTTCTTC.

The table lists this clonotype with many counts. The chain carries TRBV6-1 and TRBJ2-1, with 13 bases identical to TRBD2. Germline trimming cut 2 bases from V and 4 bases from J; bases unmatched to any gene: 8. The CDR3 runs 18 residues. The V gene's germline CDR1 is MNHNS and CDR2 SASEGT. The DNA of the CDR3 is TGTGCCAGCAGTGAAAGAGCCGGACTAGCGGGGGATTACAATGAGCAGTTCTTC. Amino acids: CASSERAGLAGDYNEQFF.

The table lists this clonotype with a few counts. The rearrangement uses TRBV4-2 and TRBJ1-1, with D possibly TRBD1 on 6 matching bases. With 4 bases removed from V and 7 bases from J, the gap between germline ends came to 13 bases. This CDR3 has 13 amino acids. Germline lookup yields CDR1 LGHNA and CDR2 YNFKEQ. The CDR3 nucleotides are TGTGCCAGCAGCCTCAAAGAGGGGGATGAAGCTTTCTTT. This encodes CASSLKEGDEAFF.

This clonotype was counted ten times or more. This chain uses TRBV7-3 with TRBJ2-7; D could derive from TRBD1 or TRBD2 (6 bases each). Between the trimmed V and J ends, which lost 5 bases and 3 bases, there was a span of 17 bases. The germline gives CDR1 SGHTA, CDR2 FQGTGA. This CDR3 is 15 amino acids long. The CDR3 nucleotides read TGTGCCAGCAGCCCCGGGGGCGGAACGGACTACGAGCAGTACTTC. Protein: CASSPGGGTDYEQYF.

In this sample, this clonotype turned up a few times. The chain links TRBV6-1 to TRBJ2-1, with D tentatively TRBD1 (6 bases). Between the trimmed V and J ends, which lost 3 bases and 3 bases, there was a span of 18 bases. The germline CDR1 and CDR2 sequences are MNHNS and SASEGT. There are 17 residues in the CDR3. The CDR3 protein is CASSDPRGSAFYNEQFF. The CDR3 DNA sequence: TGTGCCAGCAGTGACCCTAGGGGGAGCGCTTTCTACAATGAGCAGTTCTTC.